The 21 T cell receptor beta chains below come from one sample, sequenced in a study of T cell changes during pregnancy in multiple sclerosis. The method was immunoSEQ multiplex PCR; TCRdb's version includes in-frame clones alone and lacks a portion of them. The data contain over 25,000 clones, roughly 89% of them singletons. The sequencing used CD8+ T cells from peripheral blood mononuclear cells, collected before pregnancy. These receptor sequences come from a female donor with multiple sclerosis, enrolled in a pregnancy study.

The chain uses TRBV29-1 and TRBJ2-1, with TRBD2 matching over 13 bases. In germline, CDR1 is SQVTM, CDR2 ANQGSEA. After removal of 7 bases from V and 4 bases from J, the junction contained 10 bases not matched to a gene. This CDR3 is built from 16 residues. The CDR3 region has the DNA TGCAGCGGCTTAGGGACTAGCGGGGATTCATACAATGAGCAGTTCTTC. It is translated as CSGLGTSGDSYNEQFF.

V and J are TRBV12-5 and TRBJ2-6; D may be TRBD1 (6 bases). CDR1 is LGHNT, CDR2 FRNRAP, per germline. Deletions cut 2 bases from V and 4 bases from J, with 12 bases between. This CDR3 has 16 amino acids. This CDR3 is CASGLIQGAGANVLTF. For the CDR3, the DNA is TGTGCTAGTGGTTTGATACAGGGCGCGGGGGCCAACGTCCTGACTTTC.

The V call is TRBV30, the J call TRBJ1-5; D may be TRBD1 (5 bases). CDR3 length equals 14 residues. Trimming removed 0 bases from V and 5 bases from J, with 11 bases in between. Germline CDR1 reads GTSNPN; CDR2 reads SVGIG (reference sequence). The CDR3 region has the DNA TGTGCCTGGAGTGTACCGCCAGGGTATCAGCCCCAGCATTTT. This gives the protein CAWSVPPGYQPQHF.

The chain has TRBV5-1 and TRBJ2-1; 7 positions match TRBD1. The CDR3 runs to 15 residues. Trimming cost V 2 bases and J 6 bases; bases outside gene matches: 8. The germline V gene has CDR1 SGHRS and CDR2 YFSETQ. CDR3 region: CASSFPGQRPNEQFF. The CDR3 nucleotides are TGCGCCAGCAGCTTCCCGGGACAGAGACCCAATGAGCAGTTCTTC.

The chain uses TRBV11-2 and TRBJ2-7, with D unresolved. V was pared by 3 bases and J by 1 base, with 7 bases between. The germline V gene encodes CDR1 SGHAT and CDR2 FQNNGV. The CDR3 consists of 13 residues. The CDR3 DNA reads as TGTGCCAGCAGCTTTTCGAGATCCTACGAGCAGTACTTC. Encoded protein: CASSFSRSYEQYF. Variable domain in full (rest from reference TRBV11-2 and TRBJ2-7): EAGVAQSPRYKIIEKRQSVAFWCNPISGHATLYWYQQILGQGPKLLIQFQNNGVVDDSQLPKDRFSAERLKGVDSTLKIQPAKLEDSAVYLCASSFSRSYEQYFGPGTRLTVT.

The chain uses TRBV19 and TRBJ1-5; D is possibly TRBD1 (5 bases). Trimming stripped 5 bases from V and 2 bases from J, with 10 bases between. From germline, CDR1 is LNHDA and CDR2 SQIVND (reference sequence). This CDR3 comprises 14 residues. The CDR3 DNA is TGTGCCAGTAGTTGGGGGGGAGGCAATCAGCCCCAGCATTTT. Translation gives CASSWGGGNQPQHF.

This rearrangement joins TRBV28 to TRBJ2-2, with 7 bases that match TRBD1. The germline V gene has CDR1 MDHEN and CDR2 SYDVKM. The CDR3 runs to 16 residues. Unmatched junction bases numbered 16, after V lost 9 bases and J lost 6 bases. The CDR3 protein is CASRSRTEGAAGELFF. Written as DNA, the CDR3 is TGTGCCAGTCGATCCCGGACCGAGGGGGCCGCCGGGGAGCTGTTTTTT.

The gene calls are TRBV27 and TRBJ2-7; D unresolved. The ends were cut back, 4 bases at V and 1 base at J, with 11 bases in the middle. The CDR3 has 14 amino acids. CDR1 MNHEY and CDR2 SMNVEV come from the germline V gene (reference sequence). The CDR3 region is CASSSLTASYEQYF. The DNA of the CDR3 is TGTGCCAGCAGTTCCTTAACTGCTTCCTACGAGCAGTACTTC.

The rearrangement joins TRBV5-5 to TRBJ1-4; maybe TRBD1 (5 bases). Looked up from germline, CDR1 is SGHKS and CDR2 is YYEKEE (reference sequence). This CDR3 is built from 16 residues. Trimming cost V 4 bases and J 0 bases, with 13 bases left between them. CDR3 sequence: CASSRQPKTTNEKLFF. The CDR3, as DNA: TGTGCCAGCAGCAGACAGCCTAAGACAACTAATGAAAAACTGTTTTTT.

The chain joins TRBV7-9 to TRBJ2-3; D ambiguous. The CDR3 sequence is 12 residues long. Germline V CDR1 and CDR2: SEHNR, FQNEAQ (reference sequence). Trimming took 4 bases from V and 9 from J, leaving 11 bases between them. The CDR3 reads CASSSLESTQYF. The CDR3 DNA sequence: TGTGCCAGCAGCTCCCTAGAGTCGACGCAGTATTTT.

The V gene is TRBV2, the J gene TRBJ2-2; TRBD2 agrees at 10 bases. Germline lookup yields CDR1 SNHLY and CDR2 FYNNEI. The CDR3 spans 18 residues. V dropped 1 base and J dropped 4; count of bases not matched to a gene: 9. DNA for the CDR3: TGTGCCAGCAGTGAAGTAGCGGGGGGCTATCTAAGCACCGGGGAGCTGTTTTTT. Protein: CASSEVAGGYLSTGELFF.

The chain uses TRBV5-4 and TRBJ1-6; the D gene is possibly TRBD1 (6 bases). This CDR3 region has 18 residues. The V end was cut by 2 bases, the J end by 5 bases, with 20 bases between. The germline V gene encodes CDR1 SGHNT and CDR2 YYREEE (reference sequence). CDR3 coding DNA: TGTGCCAGCAGCTTTTCGCCGGGACACCAGATGCATAATTCACCCCTCCACTTT. It encodes CASSFSPGHQMHNSPLHF.

A note on this clone: The sample carries other DNA sequences with the same CDR3. The gene calls are TRBV11-2 and TRBJ2-7; D is perhaps TRBD1 (5 bases). V shed 1 base and J shed 3 bases, with 7 bases lying between them. Per the germline V gene, CDR1 is SGHAT and CDR2 is FQNNGV. The CDR3 spans 13 residues. Here the CDR3 DNA reads TGTGCCAGCAGCTTAGGGGGCTTCTACGAGCAGTACTTC. Protein product: CASSLGGFYEQYF.

For the CDR3, the DNA is TGTGCCAGCAGCTTGACAGGGGCAGAGACCCAGTACTTC. Its protein is CASSLTGAETQYF. This chain links TRBV5-6 with TRBJ2-5, with 7 bases lining up with TRBD1. With 1 base clipped from V and 4 bases from J, the junction kept 1 base outside the gene matches. The CDR3 covers 13 residues. Germline CDR1 SGHDT, CDR2 YYEEEE.

The rearrangement links TRBV5-5 to TRBJ1-2; 7 bases match TRBD1. Germline-derived CDR1 and CDR2 are SGHKS and YYEKEE (reference sequence). This CDR3 comprises 15 residues. Unmatched junction bases numbered 7, after V lost 0 bases and J lost 5 bases. The CDR3 spells CASSLVYRGKYGYTF. DNA of the CDR3: TGTGCCAGCAGCTTGGTTTACAGGGGAAAATATGGCTACACCTTC.

The chain joins TRBV5-6 to TRBJ2-7; 9 nucleotides align to TRBD1. The trim removed 4 bases at V and 4 bases at J, leaving 3 bases unmatched. The CDR3 is made up of 13 amino acids. CDR1 SGHDT and CDR2 YYEEEE come from the germline V gene. The CDR3 region is CASSLDRGYEQYF. The CDR3 DNA reads as TGTGCCAGCAGCCTGGACAGGGGTTACGAGCAGTACTTC.

The V gene is TRBV10-3, the J gene TRBJ2-3; D is undetermined. V was cut by 0 bases and J by 2 bases, with 9 bases left in between. CDR1 is ENHRY and CDR2 is SYGVKD in the germline V gene. This CDR3 is 15 amino acids long. The CDR3 loop is CAISESRLDTDTQYF. The DNA for the CDR3 is TGTGCCATCAGTGAGTCACGTCTAGACACAGATACGCAGTATTTT.

In the case of this clone: Other DNA sequences within the sample encode an identical CDR3. V is TRBV4-1 and J is TRBJ2-7; TRBD1 agrees at 9 bases. Germline CDR1 is MGHRA and CDR2 is YSYEKL. The CDR3 sequence is 16 residues long. V lost 1 base and J lost 2; bases outside the gene matches: 6. The DNA for the CDR3 is TGCGCCAGCAGCCAAGGGCCGGGACAGGGAACCTACGAGCAGTACTTC. Translating gives CASSQGPGQGTYEQYF.

This clone was detected only once. The rearrangement uses TRBV21-1 and TRBJ2-5; TRBD1 was called by the table and not checked on the DNA. TRBV21-1 is tagged as a pseudogene. The CDR3 has 15 residues. The CDR3 reads CASSKEDRVFETQYF. For the CDR3, the DNA is TGTGCCAGCAGCAAGGAAGACAGGGTTTTCGAGACCCAGTACTTC.

This chain joins TRBV27 and TRBJ1-2; D not certain. Per the germline V gene, CDR1 is MNHEY and CDR2 is SMNVEV (reference sequence). Trimming pared 5 bases from V and 4 bases from J, leaving 14 bases between. This CDR3 spans 14 amino acids. In DNA form, the CDR3 reads TGTGCCAGCAGTCCGTACGATAGTGGCTATGGCTACACCTTC. Encoded protein: CASSPYDSGYGYTF.

Here the CDR3 reads CASSVFGNSGAEAFF. In DNA, the CDR3 is TGTGCCAGCAGCGTCTTCGGGAATAGCGGAGCTGAAGCTTTCTTT. The genes are TRBV9 and TRBJ1-1; D remains ambiguous. Germline CDR1 and CDR2: SGDLS and YYNGEE. This CDR3 has 15 residues. V shed 2 bases and J shed 6 bases, with 17 bases lying between them.